This T cell receptor beta chain was profiled in a study of vaccination and CD4 T cells after COVID-19 (dated by TCRdb to between 2021 and 2022). Study-level background: Convalescent patients had a positive SARS-CoV-2 result on nasal swab PCR, and of these patients, nine had mild disease and one had severe disease. Six males and four females were included in the convalescent cohort, with two Hispanic individuals, seven Caucasians, two Asians and one multiracial person represented. Each participant got two doses of either the Pfizer-BioNTech BNT162b2 vaccine (n=8) or the Moderna mRNA-1273 vaccine (n=2). Post-COVID blood samples from convalescent patients were collected a median of around 100 days after diagnosis, with a range of roughly 35 to 170 days. Post-vaccine blood samples were taken a median of roughly 72 days after the second vaccine dose, with a range of about 13 to 250 days. For stimulating the cultures, overlapping spike peptide pools were used, derived from SARS-CoV-2 as well as from the common cold coronaviruses HCoV-NL63, HCoV-OC43 and HCoV-229E. Control cultures used a CEFX viral epitope pool as positive control, an HIV-1 Nef peptide pool as negative control, or no peptide. The spike-specific CD4+ TCR repertoire was compared before and after mRNA vaccination in nine to ten COVID-19 convalescent patients and a handful of infection-naive healthy vaccine recipients. The paper as a whole reports these results and caveats: Among convalescent patients, a median about 86% of the SARS-CoV-2-reactive clones seen after vaccination appeared only after vaccination, which suggests priming specific to the vaccine. The median count of SARS-CoV-2-reactive clonotypes went up from some 23 after infection to approximately 40 after vaccination, although the change was not significant. The number of convalescent patients in the study was relatively small, and the study did not examine early timepoints following natural infection. Nearly all vaccine-specific clones in convalescent patients (304 of 307) were mono-reactive for SARS-CoV-2 spike rather than cross-reactive with common cold coronaviruses.

This sample's treatment or condition label indicates: approximately 9-day PBMC culture with coronavirus spike peptide pools or control peptides (ViraFEST assay). The ViraFEST assay was used in the study, in which antigen-specific T cells were expanded with peptide pools and expanded clonotypes were subsequently identified by TCR sequencing. The convalescent patients' positive SARS-CoV-2 PCR tests fell between March and December 2020, which was before the Alpha, Beta and Delta variants emerged in the United States. Each well held approximately 2 million PBMCs cultured in IMDM containing roughly 5% human AB serum and 10 IU/ml IL-2, with 8 to 10 ug/ml peptide pools added. Half of the culture medium was replaced with fresh IL-2-containing medium on days 3 and 7. After 10 days of culture, CD4+ T cells were isolated by negative selection using the EasySep CD4+ T cell isolation kit. Ficoll-Paque Plus gradient centrifugation was used to isolate PBMCs from whole blood, and the isolated PBMCs were then either used fresh or cryopreserved at -140C. Each culture condition was generally run in triplicate wells.

This clonotype was picked up a small number of times. Its antigen is still unknown. Nothing much larger sits one base from this clone, and base qualities are not available. The CDR3 measures 13 amino acids from cysteine to phenylalanine. Only the CDR3 DNA stays, 39 bases, in frame from base 1. V is trimmed back by 4 bases and J by 7 bases, and the junction contains 1 base that no gene match accounts for. CDR1 and CDR2, per the germline V gene (reference sequence), are SGHNT and YYREEE. Library generation was performed with PCR. TCR sequencing of DNA from cultured CD4+ T cells used the Oncomine TCR Beta short-read assay at the Johns Hopkins FTIC core. Genomic DNA was extracted from the cultured CD4+ T cells with the QIAamp micro DNA kit. Oncomine TCR Beta libraries from cultured CD4+ T cells were pooled using unique dual indexes and sequenced on an Illumina iSeq 100. Per the source publication's procedure: Non-productive sequences were filtered out, and CDR3s that did not start with C, did not end with F or W, or were shorter than 7 amino acids were discarded. Antigen-specific clonotypes were identified with the MANAFEST web application by comparing peptide-stimulated wells with reference and other culture wells. To be called positive, a clone needed an FDR below 0.05, an odds ratio above 5, and a productive frequency above 0.1% in at least two of three replicate wells. A clonotype was classed as cross-reactive if the clonotype showed significant expansion both in SARS-CoV-2 spike wells and in at least one common cold coronavirus spike condition. Levenshtein distances (stringdist) and unrooted phylogenetic trees (ape) in R version 3.6.1 were used to assess CDR3 homology. In-frame beta chains were kept once TCRdb had trimmed the public reads at Q25 with fastp and called clones with MiXCR. One record per CDR3 amino acid sequence lists the most common genes and DNA. V and J calls and clone size were set by TCRdb, not the authors. The sample table shows 13,000 to 15,000 distinct CDR3 sequences, and about 29% are seen once. Of the sample, 20% to 25% is held by the ten largest clones.

The sequenced material came from cultured CD4+ T cells from blood. The TCR sequence derives from a human donor with COVID-19. This sequence uses TRBV5-4 and TRBJ1-6, and TRBD1 aligns with 8 junction nucleotides. The CDR3 sequence is CASSRDRNSPLHF. The DNA reads as follows: TGTGCCAGCAGCCGGGACAGGAATTCACCCCTCCACTTT.